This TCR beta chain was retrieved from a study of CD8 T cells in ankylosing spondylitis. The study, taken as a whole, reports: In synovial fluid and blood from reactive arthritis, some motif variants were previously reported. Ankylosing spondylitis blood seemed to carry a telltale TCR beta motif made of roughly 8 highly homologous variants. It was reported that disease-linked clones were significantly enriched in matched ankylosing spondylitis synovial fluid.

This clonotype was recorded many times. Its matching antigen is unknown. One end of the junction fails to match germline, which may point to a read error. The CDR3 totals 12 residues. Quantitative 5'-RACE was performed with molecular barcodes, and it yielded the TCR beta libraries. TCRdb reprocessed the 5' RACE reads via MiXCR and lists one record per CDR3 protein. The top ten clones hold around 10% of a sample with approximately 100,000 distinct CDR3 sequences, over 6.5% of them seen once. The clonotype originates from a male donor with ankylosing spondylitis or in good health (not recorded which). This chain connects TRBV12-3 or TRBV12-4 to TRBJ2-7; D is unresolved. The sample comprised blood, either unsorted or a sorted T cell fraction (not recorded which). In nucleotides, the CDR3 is TGTGCCAGCAGTCAAAACTCCGACGAGCAGTACTTC. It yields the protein CASSQNSDEQYF.